These T cell receptor beta chains were read from a single sample in a study of CD8 T cells in ankylosing spondylitis. TCRdb passed the 5' RACE reads through MiXCR, listing each CDR3 protein once. The repertoire has around 440,000 distinct CDR3 sequences, roughly 18% of them found once; the top ten carry 1%. What was sequenced was blood, either unsorted or a sorted T cell fraction (not recorded which). Receptors were obtained from a male donor with ankylosing spondylitis. CDR3s include the opening cysteine and the closing phenylalanine or tryptophan. Fields, in order: D gene, J gene, clone size, V gene, CDR3 DNA, CDR3 protein. D genes are given only for firm matches. Some rows mark clone size as missing; the rest say once, few, many or name a class of expanded clone.

TRBD1	TRBJ1-5	.	TRBV20-1	TGCAGTGCCCCGGTGCAGCAGGGGGCACGAAATCAGCCCCAGCATTTT	CSAPVQQGARNQPQHF
.	TRBJ1-3	few	TRBV18	TGTGCCAGCTCACCTAACGGACTGCACTCTGGTGGAAACACCATATATTTT	CASSPNGLHSGGNTIYF
.	TRBJ2-7	many	TRBV15	TGTGCCACCAGCAGAGAAGATGACGGGAGCTCCTACGAGCAGTACTTC	CATSREDDGSSYEQYF
TRBD2	TRBJ2-5	.	TRBV29-1	TGCAGCGTAGCCGGGGGGGCCGAGACCCAGTACTTC	CSVAGGAETQYF
TRBD2	TRBJ2-5	few	TRBV18	TGTGCCAGCTCACCGGGGCAGGGGACTAGCAAGAAAGAGACCCAGTACTTC	CASSPGQGTSKKETQYF
.	TRBJ1-1	many	TRBV12-3/TRBV12-4	TGTGCCAGCGGTACTCGGGGGCACTCAGCTTTCTTT	CASGTRGHSAFF
TRBD1	TRBJ2-2	few	TRBV7-3	TGTGCCAGCAGCTTACGGCCTATTGGACAGGGAGGTCTAGGGGAGCTGTTTTTT	CASSLRPIGQGGLGELFF
.	TRBJ1-2	few	TRBV6-5	TGTGCCAGTGGGGGGCTCGTTCAGGGCTACACCTTC	CASGGLVQGYTF
.	TRBJ2-3	many	TRBV5-6	TGTGCCAGCAGCACCTGGGGTGCACACCCGAACACAGATACGCAGTATTTT	CASSTWGAHPNTDTQYF
TRBD2	TRBJ2-1	many	TRBV6-5	TGTGCCAGCAGTTACTCGAAGCTAGCGGGGGCAGAGGGTTACAATGAGCAGTTCTTC	CASSYSKLAGAEGYNEQFF
.	TRBJ1-4	few	TRBV4-1	TGCGCCAGCAGCCATCCCGCCAGGGGCCAGAGTGAAAAACTGTTTTTT	CASSHPARGQSEKLFF
TRBD1	TRBJ1-6	many	TRBV3-1	TGTGCCAGCAGCCTCACAGGGGGGAGTTCACCCCTCCACTTT	CASSLTGGSSPLHF
.	TRBJ1-2	.	TRBV5-1	TGCGCCAGCAGCGCTACAGGTTACTATGGCTACACCTTC	CASSATGYYGYTF
TRBD2	TRBJ2-1	.	TRBV12-3/TRBV12-4	TGTGCCAGCAGTTTTTTGGCGGGAGGGGGTGGTGAGCAGTTCTTC	CASSFLAGGGGEQFF
TRBD1	TRBJ2-7	.	TRBV6-1	TGTGCCAGCAAGGCCGGGACAGGTAGCTCCTACGAGCAGTACTTC	CASKAGTGSSYEQYF
.	TRBJ2-3	few	TRBV5-5	TGTGCCAGCACCCCGGGACTCACAACAGATACGCAGTATTTT	CASTPGLTTDTQYF
.	TRBJ2-1	.	TRBV27	TGTGCCAGCAGTTTATCGAAGGGACTTTTCAATAGGAATGAGCAGTTCTTC	CASSLSKGLFNRNEQFF
.	TRBJ1-5	.	TRBV5-1	TGCGCCGGCAGCTTGGACGGGGATAGCAATCAGCCCCAGCATTTT	CAGSLDGDSNQPQHF
.	TRBJ1-1	few	TRBV7-9	TGTGCCAGCAGCAAAGTAGCCACTGAAGCTTTCTTT	CASSKVATEAFF
.	TRBJ1-5	few	TRBV7-6	TGTGCCAGCAGCTTAGCCCCCGGGCCTCAGGGCAATCAGCCCCAGCATTTT	CASSLAPGPQGNQPQHF
.	TRBJ2-5	few	TRBV9	TGTGCCAGCAGCGTAGAGGGCAACCAAGAGACCCAGTACTTC	CASSVEGNQETQYF
.	TRBJ2-3	few	TRBV7-8	TGTGCCAGCAGCTTAGCATTGGCGGTAGGAGGCACAGATACGCAGTATTTT	CASSLALAVGGTDTQYF
TRBD2	TRBJ2-1	.	TRBV18	TGTGCCAGCTCATCGAGGACTAGCGGGATATACGAGCAGTTCTTC	CASSSRTSGIYEQFF
TRBD2	TRBJ2-3	few	TRBV5-1	TGCGCCAGCAGCTTGGGGTCCAGCGGGGGGGCAAGAGATACGCAGTATTTT	CASSLGSSGGARDTQYF
TRBD2	TRBJ2-1	.	TRBV3-1	TGTGCCAGCAGCCAGGGACTAGCGGGAATAAACAATGAGCAGTTCTTC	CASSQGLAGINNEQFF
TRBD2	TRBJ2-1	few	TRBV7-2	TGTGCCAGCAGCTTAGTTCAGCGGGAGGGCTCCTACAATGAGCAGTTCTTC	CASSLVQREGSYNEQFF
TRBD1	TRBJ1-6	few	TRBV5-1	TGCGCCAGCAGCTTACAGGGGACCAATTCACCCCTCCACTTT	CASSLQGTNSPLHF
.	TRBJ1-4	few	TRBV3-1	TGTGCCAGCAGCCAAGCCGGGACTAGAGGGGAAAAACTGTTTTTT	CASSQAGTRGEKLFF
.	TRBJ1-2	many	TRBV12-3/TRBV12-4	TGTGCCAGCAGTCCGACAGCCACCTATGGCTACACCTTC	CASSPTATYGYTF
.	TRBJ2-1	.	TRBV7-3	TGTGCCAGCAGCTTGCCGGGACCGTCCTACAATGAGCAGTTCTTC	CASSLPGPSYNEQFF
.	TRBJ1-2	many	TRBV29-1	TGCAGCGTTGAAGATTCCGGGGGCGGCTACACCTTC	CSVEDSGGGYTF
.	TRBJ2-6	once	TRBV6-1	TGTGCCAGCAGCTGGACCATTTCTGGGGCCAACGTCCTGACTTTC	CASSWTISGANVLTF
.	TRBJ1-5	few	TRBV30	TGTGCCTGGAAAGCGGGGAGCAATCAGCCCCAGCATTTT	CAWKAGSNQPQHF
.	TRBJ2-1	.	TRBV7-3	TGTGCCAGCAGCAAGGGCCTAAGAAGCTCCTACAATGAGCAGTTCTTC	CASSKGLRSSYNEQFF
TRBD1	TRBJ2-5	.	TRBV29-1	TGCAGCGCTGGGACAGGGGGAGGAGAGACCCAGTACTTC	CSAGTGGGETQYF
TRBD2	TRBJ2-3	.	TRBV28	TGTGCCAGCAGTTTATGGACTAGCGGGAGGGATACGCAGTATTTT	CASSLWTSGRDTQYF
.	TRBJ2-5	few	TRBV19	TGTGCCAGTAGTAGAAGGGCCCAAGAGACCCAGTACTTC	CASSRRAQETQYF
.	TRBJ2-2	few	TRBV9	TGTGCCAGCAGCGTAGCCCCTCGCGGGTACACCGGGGAGCTGTTTTTT	CASSVAPRGYTGELFF
TRBD2	TRBJ2-1	few	TRBV7-9	TGTGCCAGCAGCTTAGGGACGGGACTAGACTGGAATGAGCAGTTCTTC	CASSLGTGLDWNEQFF
.	TRBJ1-3	many	TRBV18	TGTGCCAGCTCACGCCGGACCGAAGGAAACACCATATATTTT	CASSRRTEGNTIYF
.	TRBJ1-1	.	TRBV4-1	TGCGCCAGCAGCCAAGATTTACAGGGCTACACTGAAGCTTTCTTT	CASSQDLQGYTEAFF
.	TRBJ2-7	few	TRBV30	TGTGCCTGGAGTGTAAGCTCTGGCTACGAGCAGTACTTC	CAWSVSSGYEQYF
.	TRBJ1-2	many	TRBV12-3/TRBV12-4	TGTGCCAGCAGTTTAGCGATGAGTAACTATGGCTACACCTTC	CASSLAMSNYGYTF
TRBD2	TRBJ2-7	few	TRBV28	TGTGCCAGCAGTGGTACGACTAGCGGGAGTACCTACGAGCAGTACTTC	CASSGTTSGSTYEQYF
TRBD2	TRBJ2-3	.	TRBV25-1	TGTGCCAGCAGTCGACTAGCGGGAGGATTGGATACGCAGTATTTT	CASSRLAGGLDTQYF
TRBD1	TRBJ2-6	.	TRBV6-1	TGTGCCAGCAGTACAGGGGGCACTGGGGCCAACGTCCTGACTTTC	CASSTGGTGANVLTF
.	TRBJ2-7	few	TRBV12-3/TRBV12-4	TGTGCCAGCAGTTTATCACAAAGCCTCTACGAGCAGTACTTC	CASSLSQSLYEQYF
TRBD1	TRBJ2-1	.	TRBV20-1	TGCAGTGCTAACCCATTCGGACAGGCTTACAATGAGCAGTTCTTC	CSANPFGQAYNEQFF
.	TRBJ2-3	.	TRBV5-1	TGCGCCAGCAGCCCGGGACTCCGCATATCAGATACGCAGTATTTT	CASSPGLRISDTQYF
.	TRBJ2-1	many	TRBV4-3	TGCGCCAGCAGCCAGGCGGGCAGCTCCTACAATGAGCAGTTCTTC	CASSQAGSSYNEQFF
.	TRBJ1-1	.	TRBV19	TGTGCCAGTAGTACCAGACTAACCGAAGCTTTCTTT	CASSTRLTEAFF
.	TRBJ1-4	.	TRBV7-9	TGTGCCAGCAGCTTAGTAACAGCCGTTAATGAAAAACTGTTTTTT	CASSLVTAVNEKLFF
.	TRBJ2-1	few	TRBV7-9	TGTGCCAGCAGCTTGACCGAACACAATGAGCAGTTCTTC	CASSLTEHNEQFF
.	TRBJ1-5	.	TRBV10-1	TGCGCCAGCAAAGTCGAAACAGGGAGAGTTAGCAATCAGCCCCAGCATTTT	CASKVETGRVSNQPQHF
TRBD1	TRBJ1-2	few	TRBV15	TGTGCCACCAGCAGACATTCAGGGGGGGACGGCTATGGCTACACCTTC	CATSRHSGGDGYGYTF
.	TRBJ2-7	.	TRBV28	TGTGCCAGCAGTACTCCCGGGAGTCCATCCTACGAGCAGTACTTC	CASSTPGSPSYEQYF
.	TRBJ1-6	.	TRBV12-3/TRBV12-4	TGTGCCAGCAGTGGTCCGGCAGGGGCAGCTAATTCACCCCTCCACTTT	CASSGPAGAANSPLHF
.	TRBJ2-3	many	TRBV2	TGTGCCAGCAGTGTCGGAGAAATGGATACGCAGTATTTT	CASSVGEMDTQYF
TRBD2	TRBJ2-1	few	TRBV29-1	TGCAGCGTTGATGCTAGCGGGAGCAATGAGCAGTTCTTC	CSVDASGSNEQFF
.	TRBJ2-7	.	TRBV7-8	TGTGCCAGCAACAGTTTCGCTTGGGAGCAGTACTTC	CASNSFAWEQYF